This T cell receptor beta chain comes out of a study of blood T cells in healthy people across ages (dated by TCRdb to the mid-2010s). As for the study more broadly: In model experiments, template switching captured about one uniquely barcoded TCR beta cDNA molecule for every two T cells. The study measured age-related changes in TCR beta repertoire diversity using deep sequencing normalized with unique cDNA molecular identifiers. The donors were split into four age groups: young (average about 16 years), middle-aged (about 40), aged (more than 60) and long-lived (over 75). To avoid experimental bias, donors of different ages were randomly spread across the sequencing lanes. For two donors (one aged 18 to 29 and one aged 80 or older), the study analyzed two additional independent replicas of 1 million unique cDNA reads from the same blood draw. Findings and caveats that apply to the study as a whole: Since profiling was done on bulk unsorted PBMCs, naive and antigen-experienced compartments could not be conclusively compared. Compared with the aged group, more naive CD4+ T cells, fewer expanded clones and increased TCR diversity were shown by the long-lived group, suggesting age selection. Estimates of total diversity from one million sequenced T cells were regarded as lower bounds and underestimates. Observed TCR beta diversity per million T cells fell roughly linearly with age, and a significant reduction was already apparent by age around 40. The CMV infection status of donors was not known, potentially confounding age-related changes in expanded clonotypes. The percentage of naive T cells measured by flow cytometry correlated strongly with observed TCR beta diversity.

For this clonotype: What this receptor recognizes is not known. Within one base of it there is no much larger clone, and no base qualities were kept.

Library method: 5' RACE. Sequencing used an Illumina HiSeq 2500. A second about 6 to 11 cycle PCR used a sample-barcoded 5' primer and a J-beta primer mix. Each TCR beta cDNA molecule received a unique molecular identifier from a template-switch 5' adaptor carrying 12 random nucleotides. Each sample yielded at least 3 million CDR3-containing paired-end reads. First-strand cDNA synthesis was performed from all RNA using the Mint cDNA synthesis kit, with priming by a TRBC-specific oligonucleotide. Following uracil-DNA glycosylase treatment, a first 18-cycle PCR with universal primers M1SS and BC2_uni_R was performed on all cDNA. Under the source paper's analysis protocol: For normalization, 1 million high-quality reads were randomly selected from each sample, with every read carrying a distinct molecular identifier. Instead of being binned into consensus sequences, reads with shared molecular identifiers were discarded. MiTCR, set to a Q25 quality threshold and the strictest error-elimination algorithm, was used for CDR3 identification, clonotype clustering and error correction. A nonparametric unseen species model using Euler transformation provided a lower-bound estimate of total TCR beta diversity. Starting from the raw public reads, TCRdb applied fastp trimming at Q25, assembled clones with MiXCR and retained in-frame beta chains. Under each unique CDR3 protein, matching rows form one entry showing the most common genes and DNA. The V and J calls, along with clone size, are taken from TCRdb and not from the paper's own processing. This sample is represented by roughly 790,000 distinct CDR3 sequences; around 40% of them were singletons. The leading ten clones occupy 20% to 25% of the sample.

The donors were roughly 39 Caucasian individuals from Russia, aged about 6 to 95 years, who were systemically healthy. Each donor gave about 9.8 milliliters of peripheral blood, drawn into EDTA-treated Vacutainer tubes. Ficoll-Paque density-gradient centrifugation was used to isolate PBMCs, with at least 6.5 million per sample. Trizol reagent was used to extract total RNA from the PBMCs, yielding at least 6 micrograms per sample. For every donor, flow cytometry on a PBMC aliquot measured the percentage of naive CD45RAhigh/CD27high T cells. Ends trimmed: V by 3 bases, J by 7 bases; bases unmatched to a gene: 6. According to the germline V gene (reference sequence), CDR1 reads DFQATT and CDR2 reads SNEGSKA. The CDR3 runs 13 residues from the cysteine to the phenylalanine. Of the read, only the CDR3 DNA is kept; its 39 bases are in frame from base 1.

The source is a woman aged 55-75 years in good health. Sequenced material: blood. Here the chain combines TRBV20-1 and TRBJ2-1, and TRBD2 aligns with 7 junction nucleotides. The CDR3 protein: CSASDWGGNEQFF. The bases are TGCAGTGCTAGTGATTGGGGGGGAAATGAGCAGTTCTTC.